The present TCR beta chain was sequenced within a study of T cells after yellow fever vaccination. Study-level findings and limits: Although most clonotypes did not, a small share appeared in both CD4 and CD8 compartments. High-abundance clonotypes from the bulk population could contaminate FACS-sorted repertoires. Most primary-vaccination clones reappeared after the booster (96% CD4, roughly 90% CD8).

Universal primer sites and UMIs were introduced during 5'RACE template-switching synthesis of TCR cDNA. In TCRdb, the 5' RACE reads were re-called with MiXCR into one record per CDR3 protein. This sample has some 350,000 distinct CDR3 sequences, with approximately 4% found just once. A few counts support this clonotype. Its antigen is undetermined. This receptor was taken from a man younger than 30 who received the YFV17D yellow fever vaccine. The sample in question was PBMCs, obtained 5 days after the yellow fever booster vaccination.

In nucleotides, the CDR3 is TGCGCCAGCAGCCAAGATCTCAGCGACCACAAAAACATTCAGTACTTC. It translates to CASSQDLSDHKNIQYF. This chain uses TRBV4-3 with TRBJ2-4; D remains unclear. Germline loops: CDR1 LGHNA, CDR2 YSLEER. The CDR3 totals 16 residues. Trimming cost V 0 bases and J 3 bases, with 12 bases left between them.